Below, 15 T cell receptor beta chains from the same sample are listed, as sequenced in a study of technical replicates of blood from a handful of donors. Assay used: immunoSEQ multiplex PCR; TCRdb lists only in-frame clones, some missing. The table has about 82,000 clones, under 96% seen once. The sample was T cells isolated from PBMCs. The origin of the receptors is a human donor in good health.

The chain recombines TRBV28 with TRBJ2-4; no firm D call. CDR3 length equals 18 residues. V was shortened by 2 bases and J by 0 bases, with 17 bases between the two germline ends. Germline V gene lookup returns CDR1 MDHEN and CDR2 SYDVKM. CDR3 region: CASSLVGWQALAKNIQYF. The DNA for the CDR3 is TGTGCCAGCAGTTTAGTCGGTTGGCAGGCCCTAGCCAAAAACATTCAGTACTTC. Drawing the rest from reference TRBV28 and TRBJ2-4, the complete variable domain is DVKVTQSSRYLVKRTGEKVFLECVQDMDHENMFWYRQDPGLGLRLIYFSYDVKMKEKGDIPEGYSVSREKKERFSLILESASTNQTSMYLCASSLVGWQALAKNIQYFGAGTRLSVL.

The genes are TRBV30 and TRBJ1-5; D perhaps matches TRBD1 (6 bases). The CDR3 runs 13 residues. Germline V gene data show CDR1 as GTSNPN and CDR2 as SVGIG (reference sequence). V lost 4 bases, J lost 4 bases, and 11 bases lay in between. Written as DNA, the CDR3 is TGTGCCTGGACCCGGGACATTAATCAGCCCCAGCATTTT. Translating gives CAWTRDINQPQHF.

V gene TRBV13 combines with J gene TRBJ2-7; 7 bases agree with TRBD2. V shed 5 bases, J shed 0 bases, and the junction held 4 bases outside the gene matches. This CDR3 has 14 amino acids. In germline, CDR1 is PRHDT, CDR2 FYEKMQ (reference sequence). The CDR3 DNA is TGTGCCAGCAGCCCTAGCGGAAGCTCCTACGAGCAGTACTTC. Protein sequence: CASSPSGSSYEQYF.

The chain combines TRBV28 with TRBJ1-2; D remains ambiguous. CDR1 is MDHEN, CDR2 SYDVKM, per germline. V lost 2 bases and J lost 4, with 8 bases in between. This CDR3 is built from 13 residues. CDR3 protein: CASSLGWSYGYTF. For the CDR3, the DNA is TGTGCCAGCAGTTTAGGTTGGAGCTATGGCTACACCTTC.

This clone has only one observation. The chain combines TRBV21-1 with TRBJ2-7; the DNA was not used to check the table's D call, TRBD1. TRBV21-1 is flagged as a pseudogene. The CDR3 length is 17 residues. CDR3 loop: CASSHAGDRPTEYEQYF. CDR3 sequence (DNA): TGTGCCAGCAGCCACGCAGGAGACAGACCGACGGAGTACGAGCAGTACTTC.

The rearrangement links TRBV9 to TRBJ1-5; D call uncertain. The CDR3 has 14 amino acids. Deletions cut 4 bases from V and 3 bases from J, with 11 bases between. Germline CDR1 is SGDLS and CDR2 is YYNGEE. CDR3 amino acids: CASSITDSNQPQHF. In DNA form, the CDR3 reads TGTGCCAGCAGCATTACTGACTCCAATCAGCCCCAGCATTTT. The full variable domain, in which reference TRBV9 and TRBJ1-5 provide the parts outside the CDR3, is DSGVTQTPKHLITATGQRVTLRCSPRSGDLSVYWYQQSLDQGLQFLIQYYNGEERAKGNILERFSAQQFPDLHSELNLSSLELGDSALYFCASSITDSNQPQHFGDGTRLSIL.

In nucleotides, the CDR3 is TGCAGCGTTGAACGGGAGGTAACCCCTGGAGACAATGAGCAGTTCTTC. This gives the protein CSVEREVTPGDNEQFF. The V call is TRBV29-1, the J call TRBJ2-1; 7 nucleotides line up with TRBD2. With 2 bases clipped from V and 5 bases from J, the junction kept 12 bases outside the gene matches. Per germline, CDR1 SQVTM and CDR2 ANQGSEA. This CDR3 contains 16 residues.

The V and J genes are TRBV6-5 and TRBJ1-1; TRBD1 aligns across 9 bases. Germline CDR1 reads MNHEY; CDR2 reads SVGAGI. V was clipped by 2 bases and J by 5 bases; unmatched bases: 9. This CDR3 is 16 amino acids long. The CDR3 region is CASSYRGRDRVTEAFF. CDR3 nucleotide sequence: TGTGCCAGCAGTTACCGTGGACGGGACAGGGTTACTGAAGCTTTCTTT.

The J gene is TRBJ2-5, the V gene TRBV7-8, with D uncertain. Germline-derived CDR1 and CDR2 are SGHVS and FQNEAQ. This CDR3 region has 11 residues. V lost 5 bases and J lost 4, with 5 bases in between. CDR3 sequence reads: CASSRSETQYF. The CDR3 DNA reads TGTGCCAGCAGCCGTTCAGAGACCCAGTACTTC.

DNA for the CDR3: TGTGCCAGTAGGGACAGACAGGGAAATCAGCCCCAGCATTTT. This sequence encodes CASRDRQGNQPQHF. This rearrangement joins TRBV19 to TRBJ1-5; 7 bases are a match to TRBD1. Losses at the gene ends were 6 bases for V and 4 bases for J; bases not matched to a gene: 6. Germline values: CDR1 LNHDA, CDR2 SQIVND (reference sequence). There are 14 residues in the CDR3.

The V call is TRBV29-1, the J call TRBJ2-7, with D perhaps matching TRBD2 (5 bases). Trimming stripped 7 bases from V and 0 bases from J, with 13 bases between. The CDR3 is 13 residues long. Per the germline V gene, CDR1 is SQVTM and CDR2 is ANQGSEA. The DNA of the CDR3 is TGCAGCGCCGTACTAGTTCCCTCCTACGAGCAGTACTTC. Protein: CSAVLVPSYEQYF.

The rearrangement joins TRBV7-9 to TRBJ1-4; D gene unclear. Germline CDR1 and CDR2: SEHNR and FQNEAQ (reference sequence). This CDR3 region has 14 residues. Trimming removed 3 bases at V and 4 bases at J, with 9 bases between. The chain's CDR3 is CASSLGADNEKLFF. CDR3 nucleotides: TGTGCCAGCAGCTTGGGAGCGGATAATGAAAAACTGTTTTTT. Filled out from reference TRBV7-9 and TRBJ1-4, the complete variable domain reads DTGVSQNPRHKITKRGQNVTFRCDPISEHNRLYWYRQTLGQGPEFLTYFQNEAQLEKSRLLSDRFSAERPKGSFSTLEIQRTEQGDSAMYLCASSLGADNEKLFFGSGTQLSVL.

The chain employs TRBV27 and TRBJ2-7, with D maybe TRBD1 (5 bases). CDR1 is MNHEY, CDR2 SMNVEV, per germline (reference sequence). The CDR3 loop spans 14 amino acids. Trimming took 1 base from V and 0 from J, leaving 7 bases between them. Here the CDR3 reads CASSLLGASYEQYF. The CDR3, as DNA: TGTGCCAGCAGTTTATTAGGGGCCTCCTACGAGCAGTACTTC.

This rearrangement joins TRBV29-1 to TRBJ1-1; 7 nucleotides match TRBD1. CDR3 size: 13 residues. With 6 bases clipped from V and 0 bases from J, the junction kept 4 bases outside the gene matches. Germline V gene sequence: CDR1 SQVTM, CDR2 ANQGSEA. In DNA form, the CDR3 reads TGCAGCGTGCAGGGGGTTGTGAACACTGAAGCTTTCTTT. This encodes CSVQGVVNTEAFF. The full variable domain, in which reference TRBV29-1 and TRBJ1-1 provide the parts outside the CDR3, is SAVISQKPSRDICQRGTSLTIQCQVDSQVTMMFWYRQQPGQSLTLIATANQGSEATYESGFVIDKFPISRPNLTFSTLTVSNMSPEDSSIYLCSVQGVVNTEAFFGQGTRLTVV.

The chain uses TRBV27 and TRBJ2-7; no reliable D call. CDR1 and CDR2 (germline): MNHEY, SMNVEV (reference sequence). V gave up 4 bases and J gave up 2 bases, with 12 bases separating them. The CDR3 totals 14 residues. CDR3 region: CASSSGRDTYEQYF. CDR3 in DNA: TGTGCCAGCAGTTCTGGTAGAGATACCTACGAGCAGTACTTC.